These 22 T cell receptor beta chains were sequenced from one sample in a study of cytomegalovirus exposure and HLA in healthy donors. Primers: 60 Vbeta forward and 13 Jbeta reverse. Here immunoSEQ multiplex PCR was the method, and the copy in TCRdb shows in-frame clones only, minus some. The sample contains some 170,000 clones, roughly four fifths of which appear only once. The material sequenced was PBMCs. The receptors stem from a man aged 45-65 years in good health and CMV-seropositive.

This sequence joins TRBV7-2 and TRBJ2-1; TRBD2 aligns across 10 bases. This CDR3 is 17 amino acids long. Per germline, CDR1 SGHTA and CDR2 FQGNSA. V lost 5 bases and J lost 7; bases outside the gene matches: 14. The CDR3 reads CASSTAGTSGVGNEQFF. CDR3 bases: TGTGCCAGCAGCACAGCGGGAACTAGCGGGGTGGGGAATGAGCAGTTCTTC.

V is TRBV28 and J is TRBJ1-3, with unresolved D. The CDR3 totals 14 residues. Germline lookup yields CDR1 MDHEN and CDR2 SYDVKM. Trimming stripped 4 bases from V and 0 bases from J, with 7 bases between. The CDR3 loop reads CASSSQHSGNTIYF. The CDR3 nucleotides are TGTGCCAGCAGTTCACAGCACTCTGGAAACACCATATATTTT.

The V and J genes are TRBV7-3 and TRBJ1-1; TRBD1 agrees at 7 bases. Trimming took 5 bases from V and 9 from J; bases not matched to a gene: 9. The germline V gene encodes CDR1 SGHTA and CDR2 FQGTGA. The CDR3 is made up of 13 amino acids. The CDR3 nucleotides read TGTGCCAGCAGCCCTAGGACAGGCTCCAAAGCTTTCTTT. This sequence encodes CASSPRTGSKAFF.

The chain couples TRBV5-1 to TRBJ1-6; a possible D gene is TRBD1 (5 bases). Germline CDR1 reads SGHRS; CDR2 reads YFSETQ. Trimming pared 1 base from V and 10 bases from J, leaving 15 bases between. The length of the CDR3 is 15 residues. The CDR3 protein is CASSLPGDSNSPLHF. The CDR3 nucleotides are TGCGCCAGCAGCTTGCCGGGGGATTCTAACTCACCCCTCCACTTT.

The rearrangement links TRBV30 to TRBJ2-2; the match to TRBD1 covers 10 bases. Trimming took 2 bases from V and 4 from J; bases not matched to a gene: 4. Germline V gene data show CDR1 as GTSNPN and CDR2 as SVGIG (reference sequence). This CDR3 region has 15 residues. Here the CDR3 DNA reads TGTGCCTGGAGTCGACAGGGGGCCGGCACCGGGGAGCTGTTTTTT. As protein: CAWSRQGAGTGELFF.

This rearrangement joins TRBV28 to TRBJ2-7, with D maybe TRBD1 (5 bases). The CDR3 has 15 residues. Between the trimmed V and J ends, which lost 6 bases and 0 bases, there was a span of 15 bases. Germline V CDR1 and CDR2: MDHEN, SYDVKM. CDR3 sequence: CASRGLGRNSYEQYF. The CDR3 region has the DNA TGTGCCAGCAGGGGGCTTGGACGGAACTCCTACGAGCAGTACTTC.

This clone was seen a single time. The chain is built from TRBV28 and TRBJ1-2; possibly TRBD1 for D (5 bases). V lost 3 bases to trimming and J lost 3 bases, with 11 bases between them. The CDR3 spans 14 residues. Germline lookup yields CDR1 MDHEN and CDR2 SYDVKM. DNA for the CDR3: TGTGCCAGCAGTTTTTACGACAGAGACTATGGCTACACCTTC. Protein sequence: CASSFYDRDYGYTF.

The chain couples TRBV30 to TRBJ1-3; 8 bases line up with TRBD1. With V trimmed by 0 bases and J by 5 bases, 6 bases remained unmatched. CDR1 and CDR2 (germline): GTSNPN, SVGIG (reference sequence). CDR3 length: 15 amino acids. In DNA, the CDR3 is TGTGCCTGGAGTGTAAGCAGGGGGCTCCGAAACACCATATATTTT. Its translation: CAWSVSRGLRNTIYF.

The V gene is TRBV6-6, the J gene TRBJ2-5; 9 bases align to TRBD2. V shed 0 bases, J shed 1 base, and the junction held 3 bases outside the gene matches. The CDR3 is made up of 16 amino acids. Germline assignment: CDR1 MNHNY and CDR2 SVGAGI (reference sequence). CDR3 region: CASSYSASGVQETQYF. Written as DNA, the CDR3 is TGTGCCAGCAGTTACTCGGCTAGCGGGGTCCAAGAGACCCAGTACTTC.

DNA for the CDR3: TGTGCCAGCAGCCAATCCAGTAAGGATACGCAGTATTTT. Its protein is CASSQSSKDTQYF. This rearrangement joins TRBV14 to TRBJ2-3, with no clear D. This CDR3 comprises 13 residues. CDR1 SGHDN and CDR2 FVKESK come from the germline V gene. The germline V and J ends were trimmed by 2 bases and 6 bases, with 9 bases remaining between them.

This clone turned up a few times. The V call is TRBV2, the J call TRBJ2-2; TRBD1 matches 8 bases. The germline gives CDR1 SNHLY, CDR2 FYNNEI. The CDR3 is made up of 14 amino acids. After removal of 8 bases from V and 5 bases from J, the junction contained 7 bases not matched to a gene. The CDR3 region has the DNA TGTGCCAGCGGGAGGCAGGGGGCTACCGGGGAGCTGTTTTTT. As protein: CASGRQGATGELFF.

The rearrangement links TRBV28 to TRBJ1-5; D gene ambiguous. The germline V gene has CDR1 MDHEN and CDR2 SYDVKM. With 1 base removed from V and 9 bases from J, the gap between germline ends came to 16 bases. The length of the CDR3 is 15 residues. CDR3 coding DNA: TGTGCCAGCAGTTTATCGTCGAACGACGGAGGGCCCCAGCATTTT. Residues: CASSLSSNDGGPQHF.

The gene calls are TRBV6-1 and TRBJ2-5, with no clear D. TRBJ2-7 matches the DNA end more closely, so the J call is doubtful. Germline V CDR1 and CDR2: MNHNS, SASEGT. The CDR3 is 12 amino acids. The CDR3 loop reads CASSVPSYEQYF. Here the CDR3 DNA reads TGTGCCAGCAGTGTCCCCTCCTACGAGCAGTACTTC.

The genes are TRBV5-6 and TRBJ2-5; D may be TRBD2 (6 bases). With 6 bases removed from V and 2 bases from J, the gap between germline ends came to 17 bases. Germline V gene sequence: CDR1 SGHDT, CDR2 YYEEEE. The CDR3 spans 15 residues. Here the CDR3 DNA reads TGTGCCAGCACTCGGGGAAGTAGCGGACAAGAGACCCAGTACTTC. It is translated as CASTRGSSGQETQYF.

The rearrangement joins TRBV18 to TRBJ2-3; D might be TRBD2 (6 bases). Trimming took off 3 bases at V and 5 bases at J, with 15 bases between the two ends. The CDR3 covers 15 residues. Germline assignment: CDR1 KGHSH and CDR2 LQKENI. DNA of the CDR3: TGTGCCAGCTCACCTTCGGGGCTCGGGGGAGATACGCAGTATTTT. Translated: CASSPSGLGGDTQYF. Drawing the rest from reference TRBV18 and TRBJ2-3, the complete variable domain is NAGVMQNPRHLVRRRGQEARLRCSPMKGHSHVYWYRQLPEEGLKFMVYLQKENIIDESGMPKERFSAEFPKEGPSILRIQQVVRGDSAAYFCASSPSGLGGDTQYFGPGTRLTVL.

The rearrangement links TRBV5-1 to TRBJ2-1; TRBD1 agrees at 8 bases. The trim removed 5 bases at V and 2 bases at J, leaving 6 bases unmatched. The CDR3 runs to 15 residues. Germline V CDR1 and CDR2: SGHRS, YFSETQ. For the CDR3, the DNA is TGCGCCAGCAGGGGGACAGGACATACCTACAATGAGCAGTTCTTC. Protein product: CASRGTGHTYNEQFF.

This clone has only a few counts. The chain couples TRBV9 to TRBJ2-7; a weak D match, TRBD1 (5 bases). V lost 5 bases and J lost 2, with 23 bases in between. CDR3 size: 17 residues. Germline V gene lookup returns CDR1 SGDLS and CDR2 YYNGEE. The CDR3 DNA reads as TGTGCCAGCAGTATACGCACTCAAGGCGGACAAACCTACGAGCAGTACTTC. Amino acid sequence: CASSIRTQGGQTYEQYF. Drawing the rest from reference TRBV9 and TRBJ2-7, the complete variable domain is DSGVTQTPKHLITATGQRVTLRCSPRSGDLSVYWYQQSLDQGLQFLIQYYNGEERAKGNILERFSAQQFPDLHSELNLSSLELGDSALYFCASSIRTQGGQTYEQYFGPGTRLTVT.

V usage is TRBV27 and J usage is TRBJ2-3; TRBD2 aligns across 9 bases. The CDR3 spans 14 residues. Per the germline V gene, CDR1 is MNHEY and CDR2 is SMNVEV (reference sequence). V trimming: 6 bases; J trimming: 4 bases; junction bases outside the gene matches: 5. The CDR3 reads CASRGTSRADTQYF. The CDR3 nucleotides read TGTGCCAGCAGGGGGACTAGCCGAGCAGATACGCAGTATTTT.

This clone has just one count. The V call is TRBV19, the J call TRBJ1-1; 10 bases are a match to TRBD1. V was clipped by 8 bases and J by 4 bases; unmatched bases: 4. The germline V gene encodes CDR1 LNHDA and CDR2 SQIVND (reference sequence). The CDR3 runs 13 residues. As DNA, the CDR3 is TGTGCCAGTCTGGGACAGGGGACCACTGAAGCTTTCTTT. This encodes CASLGQGTTEAFF.

This clone was seen once. The CDR3 region has the DNA TGTGCCAGCACCACCGGACAAAATCAGCCCCAGCATTTT. Residues: CASTTGQNQPQHF. The chain combines TRBV5-5 with TRBJ1-5; D might be TRBD1 (5 bases). Germline CDR1 and CDR2: SGHKS and YYEKEE (reference sequence). V was pared by 6 bases and J by 4 bases, with 11 bases between. The CDR3 covers 13 residues. The full variable domain, rest sourced from reference TRBV5-5 and TRBJ1-5, is DAGVTQSPTHLIKTRGQQVTLRCSPISGHKSVSWYQQVLGQGPQFIFQYYEKEERGRGNFPDRFSARQFPNYSSELNVNALLLGDSALYLCASTTGQNQPQHFGDGTRLSIL.

The chain is built from TRBV27 and TRBJ2-2; 9 bases agree with TRBD2. CDR3 size: 15 residues. J gave up 4 bases and V 3 bases, and 3 bases lay outside the gene matches. In germline, CDR1 is MNHEY, CDR2 SMNVEV (reference sequence). The CDR3 sequence is CASSLGGGVTGELFF. The CDR3, as DNA: TGTGCCAGCAGTTTGGGCGGGGGGGTCACCGGGGAGCTGTTTTTT.

The chain joins TRBV20-1 to TRBJ2-1, with D possibly TRBD2 on 5 matching bases. Trimming cost V 6 bases and J 6 bases, with 9 bases left between them. CDR1 is DFQATT, CDR2 SNEGSKA, per germline (reference sequence). This CDR3 region has 11 residues. CDR3 nucleotides: TGCAGTGCCTCGGGATCCAATGAGCAGTTCTTC. Its protein is CSASGSNEQFF.